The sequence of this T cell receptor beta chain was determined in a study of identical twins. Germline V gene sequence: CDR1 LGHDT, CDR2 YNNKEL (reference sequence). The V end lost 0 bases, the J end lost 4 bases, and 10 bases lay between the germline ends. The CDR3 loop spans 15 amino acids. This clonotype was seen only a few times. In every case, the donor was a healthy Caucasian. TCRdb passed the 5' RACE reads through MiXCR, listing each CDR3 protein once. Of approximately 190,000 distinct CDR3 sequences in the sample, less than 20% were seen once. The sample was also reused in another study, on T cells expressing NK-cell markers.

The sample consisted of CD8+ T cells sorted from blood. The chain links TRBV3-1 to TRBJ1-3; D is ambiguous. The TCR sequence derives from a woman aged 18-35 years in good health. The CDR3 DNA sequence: TGTGCCAGCAGCCAAGATCGGGGTCCCGGAAACACCATATATTTT. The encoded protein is CASSQDRGPGNTIYF.